This paragraph covers one TCR beta chain sequence. Antigen specificity is unknown. Listed TCR primers and previously described methods were used for bulk TCR libraries. Each CDR3 protein gets one entry after TCRdb re-called the PCR reads with MiXCR. This table holds just under 650,000 distinct CDR3 sequences, less than 20% found once. These data originate in a study of molecular identifiers for immune sequencing clone quantification. Study in general: Replicates split RNA from roughly 20,000 or 100,000 naive CD8 cells five ways, and the researchers sequenced four portions.

In germline, CDR1 is SGDLS, CDR2 YYNGEE. The CDR3 has 13 residues. The V and J ends lost 4 bases and 7 bases, in that order; junction bases with no gene match: 7. Study-wide results and limits: More than 99% of effector molecules, versus under 1% of naive-cell molecules, belonged to clones above 20 RNA copies.

The sequenced sample consisted of naive CD8+ T cells from blood, with Jurkat cell RNA spiked in. As to subset: FACS-sorted CD8+CD4-CCR7+CD45RA+ naive T cells. The rearrangement uses TRBV9 and TRBJ2-7, with 8 nucleotides matching TRBD2. The clonotype was recovered from a human donor in good health. Some libraries in this study had Jurkat cell RNA spiked in. As DNA, the CDR3 is TGTGCCAGCAGCCCCGAGCGGGGGCGGGAGCAGTACTTC. It codes for CASSPERGREQYF.